The 9 T cell receptor beta chains given below trace back to one sample, sequenced in a study of blood T cell repertoires in COVID-19. This table comes from immunoSEQ multiplex PCR, and its TCRdb copy is limited to in-frame clones, with some not included. The sample contains some 80,000 clones, roughly 84% of which appear only once. The sequencing input was peripheral blood. These receptor sequences come from a man aged 60 to 75 with COVID-19, enrolled during active disease.

The chain uses TRBV6-6 and TRBJ1-5, with TRBD1 as a possible D gene (6 bases). With 5 bases removed from V and 2 bases from J, the gap between germline ends came to 25 bases. Germline lookup yields CDR1 MNHNY and CDR2 SVGAGI (reference sequence). The CDR3 has 19 residues. The CDR3 nucleotides read TGTGCCAGCAGTCGCCGGTTCCGGGACACAAATAGGGGCAATCAGCCCCAGCATTTT. Its translation is CASSRRFRDTNRGNQPQHF.

This chain joins TRBV28 and TRBJ1-2; D not resolved. Germline V gene lookup returns CDR1 MDHEN and CDR2 SYDVKM. V was trimmed by 4 bases and J by 4 bases, leaving 13 bases between them. This CDR3 region has 14 residues. The CDR3 DNA follows: TGTGCCAGCAGTTCCCAAACAGAATTCTATGGCTACACCTTC. It translates to CASSSQTEFYGYTF.

The chain uses TRBV18 and TRBJ1-2, with 7 bases aligning to TRBD1. Trimming removed 1 base from V and 8 bases from J; junction bases left unmatched: 10. The CDR3 contains 15 residues. Germline CDR1 KGHSH, CDR2 LQKENI. CDR3 sequence: CASSPQEQGNRGYTF. The CDR3, as DNA: TGTGCCAGCTCACCACAGGAACAGGGGAATAGGGGCTACACCTTC.

J is TRBJ1-5 and V is TRBV19; D gene ambiguous. V lost 5 bases and J 4 bases, leaving 9 bases between the germline ends. From germline, CDR1 is LNHDA and CDR2 SQIVND (reference sequence). The CDR3 is 13 residues long. This CDR3 reads CASSFIQNQPQHF. The DNA of the CDR3 is TGTGCCAGTAGTTTCATACAGAATCAGCCCCAGCATTTT. The full variable domain, with the rest looked up from reference TRBV19 and TRBJ1-5, is DGGITQSPKYLFRKEGQNVTLSCEQNLNHDAMYWYRQDPGQGLRLIYYSQIVNDFQKGDIAEGYSVSREKKESFPLTVTSAQKNPTAFYLCASSFIQNQPQHFGDGTRLSIL.

The rearrangement joins TRBV5-6 to TRBJ2-5; 15 positions match TRBD2. CDR1 SGHDT and CDR2 YYEEEE come from the germline V gene. The CDR3 has 17 residues. Losses at the gene ends were 3 bases for V and 2 bases for J; bases not matched to a gene: 5. DNA of the CDR3: TGTGCCAGCAGCTCCGGGACTAGCGGGGGGTTACAAGAGACCCAGTACTTC. Protein: CASSSGTSGGLQETQYF.

V usage is TRBV5-4 and J usage is TRBJ2-7; 7 positions agree with TRBD2. The CDR3 totals 14 residues. V shed 0 bases, J shed 1 base, and the junction held 1 base outside the gene matches. Germline CDR1 and CDR2: SGHNT and YYREEE (reference sequence). The CDR3 spells CASSLGGSSYEQYF. The DNA for the CDR3 is TGTGCCAGCAGCTTGGGCGGGAGTTCCTACGAGCAGTACTTC.

The chain has TRBV2 and TRBJ2-2; no definite D call. CDR3 length equals 13 residues. Germline V lookup: CDR1 SNHLY, CDR2 FYNNEI. V lost 3 bases, J lost 6 bases, and 8 bases lay in between. CDR3 bases: TGTGCCAGCAGTGAGTTTGCGTCCGGGGAGCTGTTTTTT. Translation: CASSEFASGELFF. The whole variable domain, remainder taken from reference TRBV2 and TRBJ2-2, is EPEVTQTPSHQVTQMGQEVILRCVPISNHLYFYWYRQILGQKVEFLVSFYNNEISEKSEIFDDQFSVERPDGSNFTLKIRSTKLEDSAMYFCASSEFASGELFFGEGSRLTVL.

CDR3 DNA: TGTGCCATTCCAGGGGTATACTATGGCTACACCTTC. Amino acid sequence: CAIPGVYYGYTF. This chain connects TRBV10-3 to TRBJ1-2; possible D gene TRBD1, 6 bases. The CDR3 loop spans 12 amino acids. Per germline, CDR1 ENHRY and CDR2 SYGVKD. Trimming took 9 bases from V and 3 from J, leaving 11 bases between them.

The genes are TRBV7-9 and TRBJ2-7; D ambiguous. The V and J ends lost 0 bases and 5 bases respectively, with 8 bases between them. From germline, CDR1 is SEHNR and CDR2 FQNEAQ (reference sequence). The CDR3 sequence is 13 residues long. CDR3 region: CASSLAPTDEQYF. In DNA, the CDR3 is TGTGCCAGCAGCTTAGCCCCCACAGACGAGCAGTACTTC.